This T cell receptor (beta chain) was identified during a study of blood T cell repertoires in COVID-19 (dated by TCRdb to 2018 to 2021). About the investigation overall: Collaborator samples came from the United States, Italy and Spain and covered acute and convalescent phases of COVID-19. Sample metadata almost always included a de-identified subject ID, COVID-19 status, age in years and sex. HLA class I and class II types, where available, came from metadata supplied by the sample provider rather than from assay-based typing. The prospective study material was composed of cDNA or gDNA derived from T cells, B-cell-depleted T cells, or PBMCs. A freely available public database, intended as a resource for researchers studying the immune response to SARS-CoV-2, is where the repertoires were released. The samples were drawn from two sources: the first 160 participants of the ongoing ImmuneRACE study, and 1,000 to 1,500 subjects contributed by 6 global collaborators. The dataset comprised deeply sampled blood TCRbeta repertoires from subjects exposed to, actively infected with, or recovered from COVID-19.

TCRbeta CDR3 regions were amplified from genomic DNA by means of the immunoSEQ Assay, a bias-controlled multiplex PCR. The paper's processing steps were these. Within the assay, amplification of reference gene primers was used to estimate how many nucleated cells each sample contained. To quantify the absolute abundance of each unique TCRbeta CDR3 rearrangement, sequence reads were collapsed and filtered. For each sample, productive Simpson clonality was calculated as the square root of Simpson's diversity index over productive rearrangements. In TCRdb, the immuneACCESS table is reduced to in-frame sequences with V and J assigned. These tables do not hold every clone; where another copy was compared, an unresolved V gene accounts for under half, and the others remain unexplained. The V and J calls and clone size are taken from that table; D and trimming were inferred from the DNA. The sample table shows about 86,000 clones, and around 80% are seen once. More than 25% of the sample rests with the top ten.

On this clone itself: Its antigen specificity is not known. No qualities accompany the bases; no much larger clone lies one base away.

What the authors observed across the whole study: How much clinical and demographic metadata was included differed by source and by participant, and the metadata was provided uncurated.

From cysteine to phenylalanine, the CDR3 is 14 amino acids long. Only the CDR3 region is kept as DNA, spanning 42 bases read in frame from base 1. The V end gives up 1 base and the J end 7 bases, leaving 6 bases in the junction not matched to a gene. The germline V gene encodes CDR1 SGHVS and CDR2 FQNEAQ. Whole blood was collected in K2EDTA tubes by collaborating institutions according to the institutions' own protocols. For TCRbeta analysis, collaborators shipped samples in one of three forms: frozen whole blood, isolated PBMCs, or DNA extracted from either of those sample types. The source of this sequence is an elderly woman with active or convalescent COVID-19. Sequenced input: peripheral blood. The chain couples TRBV7-8 to TRBJ2-5; TRBD2 aligns with 7 central bases. In nucleotides, the sequence is TGTGCCAGCAGCTTAGGTGCAGGGAGGGGGACCCAGTACTTC. Its amino acids are CASSLGAGRGTQYF.